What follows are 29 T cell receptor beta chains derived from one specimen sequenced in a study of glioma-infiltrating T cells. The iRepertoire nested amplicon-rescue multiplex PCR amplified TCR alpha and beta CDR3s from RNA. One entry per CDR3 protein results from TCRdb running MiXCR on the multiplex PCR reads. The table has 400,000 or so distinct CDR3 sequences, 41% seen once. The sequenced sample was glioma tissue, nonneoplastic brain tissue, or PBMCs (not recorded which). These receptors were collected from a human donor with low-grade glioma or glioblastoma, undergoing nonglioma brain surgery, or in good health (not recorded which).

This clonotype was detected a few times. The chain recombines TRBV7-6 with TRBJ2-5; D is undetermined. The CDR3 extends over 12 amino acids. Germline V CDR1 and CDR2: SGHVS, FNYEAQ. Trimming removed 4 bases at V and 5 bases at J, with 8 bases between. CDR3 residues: CASSSISETQYF. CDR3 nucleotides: TGTGCCAGCAGCTCCATCAGCGAGACCCAGTACTTC.

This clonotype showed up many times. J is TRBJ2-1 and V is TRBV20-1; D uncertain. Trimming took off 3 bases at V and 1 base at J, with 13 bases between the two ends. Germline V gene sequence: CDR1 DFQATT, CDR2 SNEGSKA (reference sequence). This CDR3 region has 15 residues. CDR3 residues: CSASGLGFSYNEQFF. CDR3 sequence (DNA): TGCAGTGCTAGTGGGCTAGGATTTTCCTACAATGAGCAGTTCTTC.

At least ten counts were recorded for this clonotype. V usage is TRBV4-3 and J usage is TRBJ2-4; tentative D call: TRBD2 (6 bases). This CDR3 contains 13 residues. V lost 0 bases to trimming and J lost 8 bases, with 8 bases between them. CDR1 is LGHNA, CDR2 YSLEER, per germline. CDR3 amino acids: CASSQDLAYIQYF. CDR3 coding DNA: TGCGCCAGCAGCCAAGATCTAGCGTACATTCAGTACTTC.

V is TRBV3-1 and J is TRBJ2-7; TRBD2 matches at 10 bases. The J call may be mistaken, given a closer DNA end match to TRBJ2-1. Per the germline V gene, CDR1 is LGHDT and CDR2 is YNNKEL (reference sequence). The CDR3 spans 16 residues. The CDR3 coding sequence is TGTGCCAGCAGCCATAGAACTAGCGGGAACTACAATGAGCAGTTCTTC. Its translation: CASSHRTSGNYNEQFF.

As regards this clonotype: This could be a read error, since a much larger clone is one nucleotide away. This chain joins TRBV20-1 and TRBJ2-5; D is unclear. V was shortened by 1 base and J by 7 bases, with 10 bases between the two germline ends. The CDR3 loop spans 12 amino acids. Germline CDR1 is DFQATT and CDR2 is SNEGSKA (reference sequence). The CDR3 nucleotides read TGCAGTGCTAGAGTTAGCTCTGGGACCCAGTACTTC. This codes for CSARVSSGTQYF.

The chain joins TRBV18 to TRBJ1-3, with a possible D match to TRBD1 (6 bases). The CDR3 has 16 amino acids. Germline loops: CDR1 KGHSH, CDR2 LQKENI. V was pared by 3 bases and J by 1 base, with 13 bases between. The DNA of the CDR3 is TGTGCCAGCTCACCGAACAGGGAAATATCTGGAAACACCATATATTTT. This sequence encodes CASSPNREISGNTIYF.

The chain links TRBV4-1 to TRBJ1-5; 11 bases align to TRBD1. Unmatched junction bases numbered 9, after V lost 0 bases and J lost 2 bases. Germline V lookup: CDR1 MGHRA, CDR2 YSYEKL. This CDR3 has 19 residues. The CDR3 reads CASSQELGQGAVGNQPQHF. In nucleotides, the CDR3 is TGCGCCAGCAGCCAAGAGCTAGGACAGGGGGCGGTGGGCAATCAGCCCCAGCATTTT.

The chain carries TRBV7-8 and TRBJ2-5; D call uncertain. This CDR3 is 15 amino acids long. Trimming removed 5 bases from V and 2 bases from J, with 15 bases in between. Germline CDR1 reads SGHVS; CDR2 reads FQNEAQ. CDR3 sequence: CASSPTPGPQETQYF. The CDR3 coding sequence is TGTGCCAGCAGCCCCACCCCCGGGCCGCAAGAGACCCAGTACTTC.

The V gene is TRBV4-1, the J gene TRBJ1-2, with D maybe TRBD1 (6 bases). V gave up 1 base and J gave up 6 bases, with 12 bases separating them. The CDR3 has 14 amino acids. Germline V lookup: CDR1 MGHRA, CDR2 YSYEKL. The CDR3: CASSQVPRGHGYTF. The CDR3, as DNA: TGCGCCAGCAGCCAAGTACCCAGGGGCCATGGCTACACCTTC.

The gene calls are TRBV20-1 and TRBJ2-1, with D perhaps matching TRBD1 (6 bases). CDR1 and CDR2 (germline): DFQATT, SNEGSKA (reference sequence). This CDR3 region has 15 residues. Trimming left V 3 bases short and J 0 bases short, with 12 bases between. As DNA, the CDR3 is TGCAGTGCTAGTGGACAGTTTAGCTCCTACAATGAGCAGTTCTTC. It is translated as CSASGQFSSYNEQFF.

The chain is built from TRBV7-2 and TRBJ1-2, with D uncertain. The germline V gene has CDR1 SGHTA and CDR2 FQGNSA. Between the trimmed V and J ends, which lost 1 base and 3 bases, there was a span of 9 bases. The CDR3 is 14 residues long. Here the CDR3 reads CASSLVSGDYGYTF. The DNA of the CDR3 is TGTGCCAGCAGCTTAGTGTCTGGGGACTATGGCTACACCTTC.

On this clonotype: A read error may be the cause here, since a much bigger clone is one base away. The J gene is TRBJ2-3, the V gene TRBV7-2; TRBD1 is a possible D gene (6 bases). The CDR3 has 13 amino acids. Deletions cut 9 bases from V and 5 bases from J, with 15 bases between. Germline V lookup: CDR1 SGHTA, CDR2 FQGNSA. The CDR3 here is CASKRGMLDTQYF. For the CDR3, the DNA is TGTGCCAGTAAAAGGGGGATGTTAGATACGCAGTATTTT.

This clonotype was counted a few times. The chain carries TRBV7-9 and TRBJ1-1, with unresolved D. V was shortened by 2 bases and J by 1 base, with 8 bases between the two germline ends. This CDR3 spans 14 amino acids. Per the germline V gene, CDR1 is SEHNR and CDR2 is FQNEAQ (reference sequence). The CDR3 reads CASSLKRQNTEAFF. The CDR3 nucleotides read TGTGCCAGCAGCTTAAAACGCCAGAACACTGAAGCTTTCTTT.

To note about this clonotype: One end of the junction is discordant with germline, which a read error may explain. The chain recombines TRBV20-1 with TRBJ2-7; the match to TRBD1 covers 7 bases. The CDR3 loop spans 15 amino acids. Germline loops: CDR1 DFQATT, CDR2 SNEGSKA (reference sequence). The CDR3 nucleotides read TGCAGTGCTATACCCCTCGACAGGGCTCGGCACGAGCAGTACTTT. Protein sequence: CSAIPLDRARHEQYF.

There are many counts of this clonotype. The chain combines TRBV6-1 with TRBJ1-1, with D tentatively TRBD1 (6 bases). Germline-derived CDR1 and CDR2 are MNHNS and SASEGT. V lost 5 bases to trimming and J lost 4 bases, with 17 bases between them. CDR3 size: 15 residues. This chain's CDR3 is CASSRLGGAFTEAFF. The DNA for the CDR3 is TGTGCCAGCAGTCGCTTAGGGGGGGCCTTCACTGAAGCTTTCTTT.

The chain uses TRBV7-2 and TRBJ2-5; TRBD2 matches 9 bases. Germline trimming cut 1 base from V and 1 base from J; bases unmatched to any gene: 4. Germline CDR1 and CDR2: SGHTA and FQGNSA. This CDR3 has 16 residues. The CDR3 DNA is TGTGCCAGCAGCTTAGGGCCTAGCGGGGTCCAAGAGACCCAGTACTTC. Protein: CASSLGPSGVQETQYF.

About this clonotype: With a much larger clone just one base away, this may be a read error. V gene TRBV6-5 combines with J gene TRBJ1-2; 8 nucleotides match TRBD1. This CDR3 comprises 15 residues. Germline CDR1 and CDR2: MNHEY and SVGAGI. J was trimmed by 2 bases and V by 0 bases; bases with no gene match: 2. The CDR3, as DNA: TGTGCCAGCAGTTACTCGACAGGGGTCAACTATGGCTACACCTTC. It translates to CASSYSTGVNYGYTF.

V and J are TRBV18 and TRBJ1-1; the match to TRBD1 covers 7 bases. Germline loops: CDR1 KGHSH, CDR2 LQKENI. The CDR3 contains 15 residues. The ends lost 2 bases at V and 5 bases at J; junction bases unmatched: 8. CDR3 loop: CASSPNQGEGTEAFF. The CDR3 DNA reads TGTGCCAGCTCACCAAACCAGGGGGAGGGGACTGAAGCTTTCTTT.

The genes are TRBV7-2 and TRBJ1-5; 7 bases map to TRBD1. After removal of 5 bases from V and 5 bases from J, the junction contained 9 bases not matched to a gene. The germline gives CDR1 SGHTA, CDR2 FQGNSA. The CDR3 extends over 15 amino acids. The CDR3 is CASSPLAGGYQPQHF. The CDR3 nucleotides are TGTGCCAGCAGCCCCCTGGCAGGGGGTTATCAGCCCCAGCATTTT.

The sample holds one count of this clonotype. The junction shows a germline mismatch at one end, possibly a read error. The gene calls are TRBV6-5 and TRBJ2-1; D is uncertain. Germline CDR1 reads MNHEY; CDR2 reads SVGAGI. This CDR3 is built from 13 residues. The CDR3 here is CASIYSSYNEQFF. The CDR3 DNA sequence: TGTGCCAGCATTTACAGCAGTTACAATGAGCAGTTCTTC.

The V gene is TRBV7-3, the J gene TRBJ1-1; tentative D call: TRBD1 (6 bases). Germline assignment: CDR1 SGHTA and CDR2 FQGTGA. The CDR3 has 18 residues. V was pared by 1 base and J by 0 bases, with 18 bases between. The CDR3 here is CASSLRGGTGKLNTEAFF. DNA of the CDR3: TGTGCCAGCAGCTTAAGAGGGGGAACAGGAAAACTGAACACTGAAGCTTTCTTT. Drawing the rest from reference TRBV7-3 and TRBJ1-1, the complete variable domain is GAGVSQTPSNKVTEKGKYVELRCDPISGHTALYWYRQSLGQGPEFLIYFQGTGAADDSGLPNDRFFAVRPEGSVSTLKIQRTERGDSAVYLCASSLRGGTGKLNTEAFFGQGTRLTVV.

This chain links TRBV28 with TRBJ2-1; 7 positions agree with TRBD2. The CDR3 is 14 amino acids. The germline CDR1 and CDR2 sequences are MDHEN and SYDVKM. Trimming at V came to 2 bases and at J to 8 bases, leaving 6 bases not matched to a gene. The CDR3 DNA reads TGTGCCAGCAGTTTAGTATCAGGGAGGGATGAGCAGTTCTTC. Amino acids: CASSLVSGRDEQFF.

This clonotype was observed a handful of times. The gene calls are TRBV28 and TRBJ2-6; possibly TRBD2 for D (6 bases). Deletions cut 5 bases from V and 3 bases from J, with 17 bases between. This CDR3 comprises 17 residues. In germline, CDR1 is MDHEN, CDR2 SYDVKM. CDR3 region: CASSPKMREYGANVLTF. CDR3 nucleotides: TGTGCCAGCAGTCCAAAGATGCGGGAATATGGGGCCAACGTCCTGACTTTC.

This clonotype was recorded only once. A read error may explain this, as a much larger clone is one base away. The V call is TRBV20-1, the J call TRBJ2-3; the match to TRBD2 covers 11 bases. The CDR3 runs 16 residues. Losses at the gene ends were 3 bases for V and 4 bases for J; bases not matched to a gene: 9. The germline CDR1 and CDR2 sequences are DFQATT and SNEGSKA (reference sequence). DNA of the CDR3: TGCAGTGCTAGTACGATAGCGGGAGGGGCGGCAGATACGCAGTATTTT. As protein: CSASTIAGGAADTQYF.

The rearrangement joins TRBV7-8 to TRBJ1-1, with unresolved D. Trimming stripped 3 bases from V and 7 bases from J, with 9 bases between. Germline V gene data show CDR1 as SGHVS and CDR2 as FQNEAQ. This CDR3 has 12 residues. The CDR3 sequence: CASSFFGSEAFF. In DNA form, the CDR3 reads TGTGCCAGCAGCTTTTTCGGCAGTGAAGCTTTCTTT.

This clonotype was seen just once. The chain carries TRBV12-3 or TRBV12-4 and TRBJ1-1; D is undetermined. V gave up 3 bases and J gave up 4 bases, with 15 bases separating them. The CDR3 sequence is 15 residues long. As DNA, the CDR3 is TGTGCCAGCAGTTTTGCAGGATGCCGAATCACTGAAGCTTTCTTT. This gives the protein CASSFAGCRITEAFF.

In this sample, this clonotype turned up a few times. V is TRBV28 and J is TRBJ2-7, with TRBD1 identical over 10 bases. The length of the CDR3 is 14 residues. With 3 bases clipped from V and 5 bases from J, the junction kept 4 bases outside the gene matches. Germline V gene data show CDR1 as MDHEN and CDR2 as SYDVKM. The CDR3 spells CASSLGQGSHEQYF. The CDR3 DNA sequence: TGTGCCAGCAGTTTGGGACAGGGGAGTCACGAGCAGTACTTC. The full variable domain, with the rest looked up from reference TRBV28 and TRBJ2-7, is DVKVTQSSRYLVKRTGEKVFLECVQDMDHENMFWYRQDPGLGLRLIYFSYDVKMKEKGDIPEGYSVSREKKERFSLILESASTNQTSMYLCASSLGQGSHEQYFGPGTRLTVT.

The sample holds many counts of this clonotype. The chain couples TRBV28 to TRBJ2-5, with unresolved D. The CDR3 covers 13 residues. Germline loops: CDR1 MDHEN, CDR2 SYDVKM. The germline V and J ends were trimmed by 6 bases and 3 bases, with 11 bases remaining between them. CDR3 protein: CASSPTPKETQYF. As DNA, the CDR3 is TGTGCCAGCAGCCCGACCCCGAAAGAGACCCAGTACTTC.

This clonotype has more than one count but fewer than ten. Here the CDR3 reads CASSRGVNSYNEQFF. Here the CDR3 DNA reads TGTGCCAGCAGCCGCGGGGTAAACTCCTACAATGAGCAGTTCTTC. The chain combines TRBV4-2 with TRBJ2-1; D might be TRBD2 (6 bases). This CDR3 comprises 15 residues. The V gene's germline CDR1 is LGHNA and CDR2 YNFKEQ. V gave up 4 bases and J gave up 0 bases, with 10 bases separating them.